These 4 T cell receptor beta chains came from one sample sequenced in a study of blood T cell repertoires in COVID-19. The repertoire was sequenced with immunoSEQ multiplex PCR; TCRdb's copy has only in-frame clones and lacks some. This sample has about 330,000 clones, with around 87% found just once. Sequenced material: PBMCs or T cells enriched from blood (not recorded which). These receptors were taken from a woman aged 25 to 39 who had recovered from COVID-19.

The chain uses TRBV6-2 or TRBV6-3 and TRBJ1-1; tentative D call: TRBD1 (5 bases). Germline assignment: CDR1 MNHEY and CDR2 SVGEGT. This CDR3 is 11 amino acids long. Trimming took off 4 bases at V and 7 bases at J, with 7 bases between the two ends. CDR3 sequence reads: CASSSGFEAFF. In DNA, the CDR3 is TGTGCCAGCAGTTCAGGGTTTGAAGCTTTCTTT.

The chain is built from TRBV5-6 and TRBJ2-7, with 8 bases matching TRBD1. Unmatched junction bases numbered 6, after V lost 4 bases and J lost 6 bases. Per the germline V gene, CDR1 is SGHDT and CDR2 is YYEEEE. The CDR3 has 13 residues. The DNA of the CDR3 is TGTGCCAGCAGCGCGCCGGACAGGGTCGAGCAGTACTTC. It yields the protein CASSAPDRVEQYF.

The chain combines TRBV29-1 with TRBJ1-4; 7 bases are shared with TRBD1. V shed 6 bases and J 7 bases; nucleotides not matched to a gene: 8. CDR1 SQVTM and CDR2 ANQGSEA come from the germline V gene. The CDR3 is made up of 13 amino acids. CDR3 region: CSVRTTGTEKLFF. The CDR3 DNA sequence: TGCAGCGTCCGCACGACAGGGACTGAAAAACTGTTTTTT.

The DNA for the CDR3 is TGCGCCAGCAGCCTGAGACTAGCGGGGGGGCGGAATGAGCAGTTCTTC. Translating it yields CASSLRLAGGRNEQFF. The chain employs TRBV4-3 and TRBJ2-1; TRBD2 aligns across 14 bases. The V and J ends lost 4 bases and 7 bases, in that order; junction bases with no gene match: 6. The CDR3 covers 16 residues. The germline V gene encodes CDR1 LGHNA and CDR2 YSLEER.